The 3 T cell receptor beta chains below come from one sample, sequenced in a study of cytomegalovirus exposure and HLA in healthy donors. PCR used 60 Vbeta primers and 13 Jbeta primers. This table comes from immunoSEQ multiplex PCR, and its TCRdb copy is limited to in-frame clones, with some not included. Counted here are some 60,000 clones, approximately 80% occurring once; the ten biggest clones make up 1.6%. The sequenced sample consisted of PBMCs. These receptors all stem from a human donor in good health.

J is TRBJ1-1 and V is TRBV5-1, with 7 bases aligning to TRBD1. The CDR3 extends over 14 amino acids. Losses at the gene ends were 2 bases for V and 2 bases for J; bases not matched to a gene: 3. In germline, CDR1 is SGHRS, CDR2 YFSETQ. CDR3 nucleotides: TGCGCCAGCAGCTTCGGACAGGTAAACACTGAAGCTTTCTTT. It is translated as CASSFGQVNTEAFF.

This clone was seen only once. The rearrangement joins TRBV5-4 to TRBJ2-5; 7 positions agree with TRBD1. The junction had 5 bases not matched to a gene; V was cut back by 0 bases and J by 0 bases. Germline V gene sequence: CDR1 SGHNT, CDR2 YYREEE (reference sequence). The CDR3 spans 16 residues. The CDR3 DNA follows: TGTGCCAGCAGCTTGGGACAGGGCAGGAACCAAGAGACCCAGTACTTC. Translating gives CASSLGQGRNQETQYF.

The J gene is TRBJ2-5, the V gene TRBV5-1; 8 bases map to TRBD1. The CDR3 contains 14 residues. The germline gives CDR1 SGHRS, CDR2 YFSETQ. The V gene end was trimmed by 0 bases and the J gene end by 11 bases; junction bases not matched to a gene: 9. CDR3 residues: CASSLAGQGREQYF. The CDR3, as DNA: TGCGCCAGCAGCTTGGCCGGACAGGGAAGGGAGCAGTACTTC.